These T cell receptor beta chains were read from a single sample in a study of blood T cells in healthy people across ages. MiXCR, run by TCRdb on the 5' RACE reads, gives a single entry per CDR3 protein. Of some 900,000 distinct CDR3 sequences listed, about 48% are singletons. Sequencing was done on a sample of blood. These receptor sequences come from a man younger than 40 in good health. CDR3s include the opening cysteine and the closing phenylalanine or tryptophan. Each record gives: D gene, clone size, J gene, V gene, CDR3 DNA, CDR3 protein. D genes are given only for firm matches. Expanded clones get a size class; other rows say once, few or many, or leave the size out.

d_call: .; clone_size: .; j_call: TRBJ1-1; v_call: TRBV3-1; cdr3_nt: TGTGCCAGCAGCCAGGGGCATCAGGGGATGAACACTGAAGCTTTCTTT; cdr3_aa: CASSQGHQGMNTEAFF
d_call: .; clone_size: few; j_call: TRBJ1-1; v_call: TRBV6-5; cdr3_nt: TGTGCCAGCAATCCCAGCGTAATGAACACTGAAGCTTTCTTT; cdr3_aa: CASNPSVMNTEAFF
d_call: .; clone_size: few; j_call: TRBJ2-1; v_call: TRBV3-1; cdr3_nt: TGTGCCAGCAGCCAAGACGTCGGGTTGCGGGGGCACAATGAGCAGTTCTTC; cdr3_aa: CASSQDVGLRGHNEQFF
d_call: TRBD1; clone_size: few; j_call: TRBJ2-6; v_call: TRBV28; cdr3_nt: TGTGCCAGCAGTAGGGGGCGAGGGGCCAACGTCCTGACTTTC; cdr3_aa: CASSRGRGANVLTF
d_call: .; clone_size: few; j_call: TRBJ2-3; v_call: TRBV6-1; cdr3_nt: TGTGCCAGCAGTGCGCGACCTTTAGTGACCAGCACAGATACGCAGTATTTT; cdr3_aa: CASSARPLVTSTDTQYF
d_call: TRBD1; clone_size: once; j_call: TRBJ2-3; v_call: TRBV9; cdr3_nt: TGTGCCAGCAGCGTGGGACAGGCTTACACAGATACGCAGTATTTT; cdr3_aa: CASSVGQAYTDTQYF
d_call: TRBD1; clone_size: .; j_call: TRBJ2-7; v_call: TRBV6-1; cdr3_nt: TGTGCCAGCAGTGATCGGACAGGGTACTCCTACGAGCAGTACTTC; cdr3_aa: CASSDRTGYSYEQYF
d_call: .; clone_size: few; j_call: TRBJ2-4; v_call: TRBV5-1; cdr3_nt: TGCGCCAGCAGCTTGGGCAGGGAGCGAGAGCAGTACTTC; cdr3_aa: CASSLGREREQYF
d_call: .; clone_size: few; j_call: TRBJ2-7; v_call: TRBV27; cdr3_nt: TGTGCCAGCAGTATTCTAGATTCCCCCTACGAGCAGTACTTC; cdr3_aa: CASSILDSPYEQYF
d_call: TRBD1; clone_size: .; j_call: TRBJ2-4; v_call: TRBV11-2; cdr3_nt: TGTGCCAGCAGTGCAGGGGGTATGGCCAAAAACATTCAGTACTTC; cdr3_aa: CASSAGGMAKNIQYF
d_call: TRBD2; clone_size: .; j_call: TRBJ2-5; v_call: TRBV4-2; cdr3_nt: TGTGCCACCTTGGAGACTAGCGGGGGGGAAGAGACCCAGTACTTC; cdr3_aa: CATLETSGGEETQYF
d_call: .; clone_size: .; j_call: TRBJ1-2; v_call: TRBV12-3/TRBV12-4; cdr3_nt: TGTGCCAGCAGTTTCGTTGACCGTCCAAACCGGTATTATGGCTACACCTTC; cdr3_aa: CASSFVDRPNRYYGYTF
d_call: TRBD1; clone_size: .; j_call: TRBJ2-5; v_call: TRBV6-6; cdr3_nt: TGTGCCAGCATACCTGGGACAGTACAAGAGACCCAGTACTTC; cdr3_aa: CASIPGTVQETQYF
d_call: .; clone_size: .; j_call: TRBJ1-2; v_call: TRBV5-1; cdr3_nt: TGCGCCAGCAGCTCGGACGGACAGTATGGCTACACCTTC; cdr3_aa: CASSSDGQYGYTF
d_call: .; clone_size: .; j_call: TRBJ2-3; v_call: TRBV25-1; cdr3_nt: TGTGCCAGCAGTGCGGGGCAGGGTAGAGATACGCAGTATTTT; cdr3_aa: CASSAGQGRDTQYF
d_call: .; clone_size: .; j_call: TRBJ2-7; v_call: TRBV4-2; cdr3_nt: TGTGCCAGCAGCCAAGAAACCGACCTAGAGAAAAGCTCCTACGAGCAGTACTTC; cdr3_aa: CASSQETDLEKSSYEQYF
d_call: .; clone_size: .; j_call: TRBJ1-5; v_call: TRBV7-2; cdr3_nt: TGTGCCAGCAGCTCCCTCTTGAGGCAGCCCCAGCATTTT; cdr3_aa: CASSSLLRQPQHF
d_call: TRBD1; clone_size: few; j_call: TRBJ2-1; v_call: TRBV20-1; cdr3_nt: TGCAGTGCTAGATTAGGACAGGGGGGAGAGCAGTTCTTC; cdr3_aa: CSARLGQGGEQFF